A selection of T cell receptor beta chains follows, all from one sample in a study of cytomegalovirus exposure and HLA in healthy donors. This table comes from immunoSEQ multiplex PCR, and its TCRdb copy is limited to in-frame clones, with some not included. The table shows more than 250,000 clones, with 70% to 90% occurring only once. Sequencing input: PBMCs. The receptors stem from a woman younger than 35 in good health and CMV-seronegative. Both conserved end residues are part of each CDR3. The D gene is left open where the match is weak.

v_gene: TRBV19; d_gene: TRBD2; CDR3aa: CASSISGGTGELFF
v_gene: TRBV9; d_gene: TRBD2; CDR3aa: CASSLASGSSDTQYF
v_gene: TRBV5-6; d_gene: TRBD2; CDR3aa: CASSLVGGRAHEQYF
v_gene: TRBV6-5; d_gene: TRBD2; CDR3aa: CASSYGGSGTDTQYF
v_gene: TRBV6-5; d_gene: TRBD1; CDR3aa: CASRRTGTQPQHF
v_gene: TRBV7-2; d_gene: TRBD1; CDR3aa: CASSLVGGQGASYEQYF
v_gene: TRBV7-2; d_gene: -; CDR3aa: CASSSQSTPLSGNTIYF
v_gene: TRBV25-1; d_gene: -; CDR3aa: CASRDLSSYNEQFF
v_gene: TRBV19; d_gene: -; CDR3aa: CACSGQHANTGELFF
v_gene: TRBV5-1; d_gene: -; CDR3aa: CASSLGRVPVSGDTQYF
v_gene: TRBV4-2; d_gene: TRBD2; CDR3aa: CASSQSSTSGRTIF
v_gene: TRBV2; d_gene: TRBD2; CDR3aa: CASRVLAGGLDEQFF
v_gene: TRBV28; d_gene: TRBD2; CDR3aa: CASSLLGGGLAGGSYEQYF
v_gene: TRBV6-5; d_gene: -; CDR3aa: CASRSRGELSYEQYF
v_gene: TRBV28; d_gene: -; CDR3aa: CASSLYRDNYGYTF
v_gene: TRBV9; d_gene: -; CDR3aa: CASSSNSNQPQHF
v_gene: TRBV18; d_gene: TRBD1; CDR3aa: CASSPFGSGQSSYEQYF